The subject of this entry is one TCR beta chain. No antigen is known for it. Base qualities are not recorded, but no much larger clone differs from it by a single base. These data belong to a study of blood T cell repertoires in COVID-19 (dated by TCRdb to between 2020 and 2021). In terms of the full investigation: Samples covering the acute and convalescent phases of COVID-19 were provided by collaborators in the United States, Italy and Spain. The prospective study material was composed of cDNA or gDNA derived from T cells, B-cell-depleted T cells, or PBMCs. Deeply sampled blood TCRbeta repertoires from subjects exposed to, actively infected with, or recovered from COVID-19 were included in the dataset. A freely available public database, intended as a resource for researchers studying the immune response to SARS-CoV-2, is where the repertoires were released. The samples were drawn from two sources: the first 160 participants of the ongoing ImmuneRACE study, and 1,200 or so subjects contributed by 6 global collaborators. Nearly every sample came with metadata listing a de-identified subject ID, COVID-19 status, age in years and sex. HLA class I and class II types, where available, came from metadata supplied by the sample provider rather than from assay-based typing. Beyond this particular receptor, the publication reports: Clinical and demographic metadata were provided uncurated, with the amount varying by source and participant.

One collaborating source in Seattle enrolled patients during active infection and followed them longitudinally through the course of disease. The collaborating institutions used their own protocols to collect whole blood in K2EDTA tubes. For TCRbeta analysis, collaborators shipped samples as frozen whole blood, isolated PBMCs, or DNA extracted from either of those sample types. The immunoSEQ Assay, a bias-controlled multiplex PCR, was used to amplify TCRbeta CDR3 regions from genomic DNA. On the study's bioinformatics: The number of nucleated cells in each sample was estimated from the amplification of reference gene primers within the assay. To quantify the absolute abundance of each unique TCRbeta CDR3 rearrangement, sequence reads were collapsed and filtered. For each sample, productive Simpson clonality was calculated as the square root of Simpson's diversity index across productive rearrangements. Sourced from immuneACCESS, this table was stored by TCRdb with only in-frame sequences that have V and J called. A share of the clones is absent; for the studies checked, an unresolved V gene accounts for under half, and the remainder has no known explanation. V and J calls and clone size are given by that table; D and trimming were obtained from the DNA. The sample yields hundreds of thousands of clones; 88% were counted once. In total, the top ten clones hold around 10% of the sample.

Based on the germline V gene, the CDR1 and CDR2 sequences are SGHTA and FQGTGA. V ends up 4 bases short and J 7 bases short, with an unmatched junction base count of 3. From the cysteine through the phenylalanine, the CDR3 covers 13 amino acids. Only the CDR3 region is kept as DNA, spanning 39 bases read in frame from base 1. Material: peripheral blood. The receptor was isolated from a woman younger than 45 with COVID-19, enrolled during active disease. This chain joins TRBV7-3 to TRBJ1-2, and 10 junctional nucleotides match TRBD1. DNA sequence: TGTGCCAGCAGCTCGACAGGGGGCGGTGGCTACACCTTC. This gives the protein CASSSTGGGGYTF.